This T cell receptor beta chain was captured by sequencing in a study of regulatory T cells in long-lasting Graves disease. Study context: Graves' patients, diagnosed recently, had received antithyroid drugs under 3 months. Whole-study results and caveats: Persistent disease preferred TRBV28, TRBJ1-2 and TRBJ2-5; new disease, TRBV20-1 and TRBJ2-1.

This clonotype was observed many times. Its antigen remains unknown. Time point noted: newly diagnosed GD, antithyroid drugs for less than 3 months. PBMC-derived RNA was used for the TCR library. Both iRepertoire HTBI primers and Arm-PCR of CDR3 regions were used to build the TCR beta libraries. MiXCR, applied by TCRdb to the multiplex PCR reads, yields one record per CDR3 protein. Seen here are 400,000 to 550,000 distinct CDR3 sequences, about a sixth observed once, and the top ten hold 20% to 25%. The CDR3 spans 14 residues. The V gene's germline CDR1 is SGHTA and CDR2 FQGNSA. Trimming stripped 7 bases from V and 5 bases from J, with 17 bases between. The same sample was also studied in work on T cells in Graves' hyperthyroidism and ophthalmopathy. This second study notes: Patients showing uncontrolled infection, other autoimmune disease, pregnancy or lactation were ineligible.

The clonotype was recovered from a young woman with Graves disease. The rearrangement links TRBV7-2 to TRBJ2-5; D is perhaps TRBD1 (6 bases). Sequenced here: peripheral blood mononuclear cells (PBMCs), sampled at new diagnosis, from a patient treated with antithyroid drugs. The CDR3 sequence is CASNQQGRRETQYF. CDR3 in DNA: TGTGCCAGCAATCAACAGGGTAGGAGGGAGACCCAGTACTTC.